The 20 T cell receptor beta chains in this list originate from one sample, sequenced in a study of cytomegalovirus exposure and HLA in healthy donors. The protocol was immunoSEQ multiplex PCR, while the TCRdb copy is restricted to in-frame clones and leaves out a portion. Among approximately 200,000 clones listed, 80% to 90% were seen once. Source material: PBMCs. These receptors all come from a woman aged 25-40 years in good health and CMV-seropositive.

This clone came up once. Here the CDR3 reads CASSYTGSTEAFF. The CDR3 nucleotides read TGCGCCAGCAGCTATACAGGGAGCACTGAAGCTTTCTTT. The V gene is TRBV5-1, the J gene TRBJ1-1; a possible D gene is TRBD1 (6 bases). V lost 3 bases and J 4 bases, leaving 10 bases between the germline ends. The CDR3 loop spans 13 amino acids. Germline V gene sequence: CDR1 SGHRS, CDR2 YFSETQ.

The chain is built from TRBV5-6 and TRBJ2-6, with D maybe TRBD1 (6 bases). Germline V gives CDR1 SGHDT, CDR2 YYEEEE. This CDR3 comprises 15 residues. Trimming removed 4 bases at V and 2 bases at J, with 10 bases between. DNA for the CDR3: TGTGCCAGCAGCCCCCGGACAGCTGGGGCCAACGTCCTGACTTTC. It encodes CASSPRTAGANVLTF. Complete variable domain (other parts from reference TRBV5-6 and TRBJ2-6): DAGVTQSPTHLIKTRGQQVTLRCSPKSGHDTVSWYQQALGQGPQFIFQYYEEEERQRGNFPDRFSGHQFPNYSSELNVNALLLGDSALYLCASSPRTAGANVLTFGAGSRLTVL.

This sequence joins TRBV6-5 and TRBJ2-1; 10 bases map to TRBD2. The CDR3 has 15 residues. CDR1 MNHEY and CDR2 SVGAGI come from the germline V gene. V was clipped by 5 bases and J by 7 bases; unmatched bases: 8. The CDR3 spells CASSVSSGRGNEQFF. The CDR3 DNA follows: TGTGCCAGCAGTGTTTCGAGCGGGAGGGGAAATGAGCAGTTCTTC.

This clone has just a few counts. This chain links TRBV6-5 with TRBJ1-2; TRBD1 is a possible D gene (6 bases). Trimming shortened V by 9 bases and J by 3 bases, and 11 bases separated the two germline ends. CDR1 is MNHEY, CDR2 SVGAGI, per germline. The CDR3 is 12 residues long. CDR3 sequence reads: CASSQGHYGYTF. The DNA for the CDR3 is TGTGCCAGTTCACAGGGCCACTATGGCTACACCTTC.

This rearrangement joins TRBV2 to TRBJ1-3, with D unclear. Looked up from germline, CDR1 is SNHLY and CDR2 is FYNNEI. Trimming pared 7 bases from V and 4 bases from J, leaving 8 bases between. This CDR3 contains 12 residues. This chain's CDR3 is CASNQQGNTIYF. DNA of the CDR3: TGTGCCAGCAATCAACAAGGAAACACCATATATTTT.

This clone was counted a single time. The J gene is TRBJ2-2, the V gene TRBV19; TRBD1 is a possible D gene (5 bases). V gave up 5 bases and J gave up 7 bases, with 17 bases separating them. This CDR3 is 15 amino acids long. CDR1 LNHDA and CDR2 SQIVND come from the germline V gene (reference sequence). The CDR3 spells CASSGASFFVGELFF. The CDR3 DNA sequence: TGTGCCAGTAGTGGGGCTAGTTTTTTTGTCGGGGAGCTGTTTTTT. Looking up the rest from reference TRBV19 and TRBJ2-2 gives the full variable domain: DGGITQSPKYLFRKEGQNVTLSCEQNLNHDAMYWYRQDPGQGLRLIYYSQIVNDFQKGDIAEGYSVSREKKESFPLTVTSAQKNPTAFYLCASSGASFFVGELFFGEGSRLTVL.

The chain couples TRBV21-1 to TRBJ2-3; TRBD2 is taken as the D call from the table, unchecked against the DNA. TRBV21-1 is reported as a pseudogene. The CDR3 has 17 residues. This chain's CDR3 is CASSKESGSCYTDTQYF. CDR3 coding DNA: TGTGCCAGCAGCAAAGAATCTGGGAGCTGTTACACAGATACGCAGTATTTT.

This chain joins TRBV6-6 and TRBJ2-7; D is perhaps TRBD2 (6 bases). Trimming took off 0 bases at V and 3 bases at J, with 12 bases between the two ends. The germline V gene encodes CDR1 MNHNY and CDR2 SVGAGI (reference sequence). This CDR3 spans 15 amino acids. The CDR3 DNA is TGTGCCAGCAGTTACTCAGGAGGGGACCACTACGAGCAGTACTTC. Amino acids: CASSYSGGDHYEQYF.

For the CDR3, the DNA is TGTGCCAGCAGTCAAGGACTAGCGGGAGTGCTCGAGCAGTACTTC. Its protein product is CASSQGLAGVLEQYF. The rearrangement links TRBV27 to TRBJ2-7; the match to TRBD2 covers 13 bases. V gave up 5 bases and J gave up 6 bases; unmatched junction bases: 7. The CDR3 extends over 15 amino acids. Germline V gene lookup returns CDR1 MNHEY and CDR2 SMNVEV (reference sequence).

The J gene is TRBJ1-5, the V gene TRBV6-6; 7 nucleotides line up with TRBD1. V was clipped by 0 bases and J by 4 bases; unmatched bases: 6. Per the germline V gene, CDR1 is MNHNY and CDR2 is SVGAGI (reference sequence). There are 16 residues in the CDR3. The chain's CDR3 is CASSYSGQTENQPQHF. The CDR3 region has the DNA TGTGCCAGCAGTTACTCGGGACAGACTGAAAATCAGCCCCAGCATTTT.

The chain links TRBV29-1 to TRBJ2-1, with 11 bases matching TRBD2. The CDR3 is made up of 14 amino acids. CDR1 and CDR2 (germline): SQVTM, ANQGSEA. V lost 2 bases and J lost 7; bases outside the gene matches: 4. In DNA, the CDR3 is TGCAGCGTTGAAATAGCGGGAGGGCCGAATGAGCAGTTCTTC. As protein: CSVEIAGGPNEQFF.

The chain recombines TRBV25-1 with TRBJ1-2, with D perhaps matching TRBD1 (6 bases). The V gene lost 7 bases and the J gene lost 8 bases, with 14 bases spanning the gap. Looked up from germline, CDR1 is MGHDK and CDR2 is SYGVNS. The CDR3 contains 12 residues. In DNA, the CDR3 is TGTGCCAGCAAGGACAGTGTTGGGGGCTACACCTTC. Protein: CASKDSVGGYTF.

The rearrangement links TRBV28 to TRBJ2-7, with 13 bases identical to TRBD2. Per the germline V gene, CDR1 is MDHEN and CDR2 is SYDVKM. Trimming took 5 bases from V and 3 from J; bases not matched to a gene: 4. This CDR3 is 15 amino acids long. CDR3 amino acids: CASSHGLAGDYEQYF. CDR3 nucleotide sequence: TGTGCCAGCAGTCATGGACTAGCGGGAGACTACGAGCAGTACTTC.

This rearrangement joins TRBV7-9 to TRBJ2-7; 9 bases agree with TRBD2. J gave up 7 bases and V 5 bases, and 9 bases lay outside the gene matches. CDR1 SEHNR and CDR2 FQNEAQ come from the germline V gene (reference sequence). This CDR3 contains 14 residues. CDR3 sequence reads: CASSPLAGTGEQYF. DNA of the CDR3: TGTGCCAGCAGCCCTCTAGCGGGAACGGGGGAGCAGTACTTC.

In this sample, this clone turned up once. The V call is TRBV9, the J call TRBJ2-1; 11 bases are shared with TRBD2. CDR1 and CDR2 from the germline V gene are SGDLS and YYNGEE. CDR3 length: 18 amino acids. The V and J ends lost 4 bases and 4 bases, in that order; junction bases with no gene match: 13. The DNA for the CDR3 is TGTGCCAGCAGCTTACGTAGTGGGACTAGCGGAGGTTACAATGAGCAGTTCTTC. It is translated as CASSLRSGTSGGYNEQFF.

The chain is built from TRBV5-4 and TRBJ2-3; possible D gene TRBD1, 5 bases. From germline, CDR1 is SGHNT and CDR2 YYREEE (reference sequence). Trimming removed 4 bases from V and 0 bases from J, with 21 bases in between. This CDR3 spans 18 amino acids. The CDR3 DNA is TGTGCCAGCAGCCCGGACATAATTTCCTCAAGAAGCACAGATACGCAGTATTTT. This gives the protein CASSPDIISSRSTDTQYF.

CDR3 nucleotide sequence: TGTGCCAGCAGTGATAAAGTCCGGTATAGCAATCAGCCCCAGCATTTT. This codes for CASSDKVRYSNQPQHF. The chain links TRBV2 to TRBJ1-5; D ambiguous. CDR1 and CDR2 (germline): SNHLY, FYNNEI. This CDR3 region has 16 residues. Trimming stripped 3 bases from V and 0 bases from J, with 12 bases between. Based on the CDR3 plus reference TRBV2 and TRBJ1-5, the full variable domain is EPEVTQTPSHQVTQMGQEVILRCVPISNHLYFYWYRQILGQKVEFLVSFYNNEISEKSEIFDDQFSVERPDGSNFTLKIRSTKLEDSAMYFCASSDKVRYSNQPQHFGDGTRLSIL.

The rearrangement links TRBV19 to TRBJ2-1; D possibly corresponds to TRBD1 (8 bases). The CDR3 is 20 amino acids. Trimming cost V 2 bases and J 3 bases, with 26 bases left between them. Germline V lookup: CDR1 LNHDA, CDR2 SQIVND (reference sequence). CDR3 nucleotides: TGTGCCAGTAGTATACGGGTCACAGGGGGAGGGCCTACGAGCTACAATGAGCAGTTCTTC. Amino acid sequence: CASSIRVTGGGPTSYNEQFF.

J is TRBJ1-1 and V is TRBV5-1, with D possibly being TRBD1 (5 bases). The CDR3 totals 12 residues. Germline V gene lookup returns CDR1 SGHRS and CDR2 YFSETQ. V was cut by 7 bases and J by 1 base, with 8 bases left in between. CDR3 in DNA: TGCGCCAGCGGGGGGGAGAACACTGAAGCTTTCTTT. Protein sequence: CASGGENTEAFF.

The genes are TRBV13 and TRBJ1-1; D call uncertain. Germline V gene sequence: CDR1 PRHDT, CDR2 FYEKMQ (reference sequence). Trimming took off 0 bases at V and 8 bases at J, with 7 bases between the two ends. CDR3 size: 12 residues. The CDR3 is CASSLGAREAFF. The CDR3, as DNA: TGTGCCAGCAGCTTAGGTGCCCGGGAAGCTTTCTTT.